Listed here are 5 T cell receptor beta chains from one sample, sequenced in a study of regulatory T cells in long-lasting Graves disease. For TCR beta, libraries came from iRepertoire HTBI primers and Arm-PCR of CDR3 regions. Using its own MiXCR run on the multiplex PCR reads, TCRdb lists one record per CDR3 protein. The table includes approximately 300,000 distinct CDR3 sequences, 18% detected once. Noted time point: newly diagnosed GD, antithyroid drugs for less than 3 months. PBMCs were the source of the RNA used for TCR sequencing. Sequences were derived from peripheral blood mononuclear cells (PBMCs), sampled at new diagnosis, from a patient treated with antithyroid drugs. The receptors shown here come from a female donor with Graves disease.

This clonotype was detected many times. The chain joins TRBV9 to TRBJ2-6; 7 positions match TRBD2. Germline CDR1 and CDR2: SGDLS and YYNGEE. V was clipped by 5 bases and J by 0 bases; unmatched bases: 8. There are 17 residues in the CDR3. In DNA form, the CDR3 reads TGTGCCAGCAGGGGTAGCGGGCTGGGCTCTGGGGCCAACGTCCTGACTTTC. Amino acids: CASRGSGLGSGANVLTF. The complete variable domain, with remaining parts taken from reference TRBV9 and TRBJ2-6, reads DSGVTQTPKHLITATGQRVTLRCSPRSGDLSVYWYQQSLDQGLQFLIQYYNGEERAKGNILERFSAQQFPDLHSELNLSSLELGDSALYFCASRGSGLGSGANVLTFGAGSRLTVL.

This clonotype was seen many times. The CDR3, as DNA: TGTGCCAGCTCACGACCTGTTGGGTTTTTCGAGCAGTACTTC. Its protein is CASSRPVGFFEQYF. The chain uses TRBV18 and TRBJ2-7; D uncertain. The germline CDR1 and CDR2 sequences are KGHSH and LQKENI. The CDR3 loop spans 14 amino acids. Trimming stripped 4 bases from V and 6 bases from J, with 16 bases between.

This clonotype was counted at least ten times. CDR3 bases: TGTGCCACCAGTGATTTGTGGGGGACAGGCCGCGATGAGCAGTTCTTC. Its protein is CATSDLWGTGRDEQFF. V usage is TRBV24-1 and J usage is TRBJ2-1, with 8 bases fitting TRBD1. This CDR3 has 16 residues. Per germline, CDR1 KGHDR and CDR2 SFDVKD. V gave up 0 bases and J gave up 8 bases; unmatched junction bases: 8.

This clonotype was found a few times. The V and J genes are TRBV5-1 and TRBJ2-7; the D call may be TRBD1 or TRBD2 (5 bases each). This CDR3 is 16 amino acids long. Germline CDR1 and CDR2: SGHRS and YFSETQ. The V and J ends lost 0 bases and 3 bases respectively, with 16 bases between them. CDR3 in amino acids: CASSLASGAANYEQYF. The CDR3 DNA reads TGCGCCAGCAGCTTGGCCTCCGGGGCGGCAAACTACGAGCAGTACTTC.

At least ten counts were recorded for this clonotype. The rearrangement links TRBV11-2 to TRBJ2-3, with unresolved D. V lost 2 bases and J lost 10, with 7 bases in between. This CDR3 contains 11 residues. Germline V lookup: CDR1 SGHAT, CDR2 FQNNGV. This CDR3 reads CASSLLTAQYF. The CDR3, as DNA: TGTGCCAGCAGCTTATTAACAGCGCAGTATTTT. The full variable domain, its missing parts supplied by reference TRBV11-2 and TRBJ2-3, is EAGVAQSPRYKIIEKRQSVAFWCNPISGHATLYWYQQILGQGPKLLIQFQNNGVVDDSQLPKDRFSAERLKGVDSTLKIQPAKLEDSAVYLCASSLLTAQYFGPGTRLTVL.